The subject of this entry is one T cell receptor (beta chain). Its antigen is still unknown. The method was immunoSEQ multiplex PCR; TCRdb's version includes in-frame clones alone and lacks a portion of them. The repertoire holds 46,000 or so clones, about four fifths seen once, with 0.85% to 1.2% in the top ten. Trimming took off 3 bases at V and 2 bases at J, with 14 bases between the two ends. In germline, CDR1 is SGHTA, CDR2 FQGNSA. This CDR3 spans 15 amino acids. After stimulus-free culture, autoproliferating CFSE-dim and non-proliferating CFSE-high T cells were sequenced separately. Replicate wells were pooled after 6 to 8 days of stimulus-free culture of roughly 5x10^7 CFSE-labeled PBMCs. PBMCs were labeled with around 0.52 uM CFSE and cultured without exogenous stimuli. This entry is derived from a study of memory B cells and T cells in multiple sclerosis. Whole-study results and caveats: Compartments had unequal clone-set sizes, affecting shared clonotype counts.

The TCR originated in a human donor with multiple sclerosis. The sequencing sample was made of PBMCs from blood kept in culture. The chain couples TRBV7-2 to TRBJ2-7; possibly TRBD1 or TRBD2 for D (5 bases each). For the CDR3, the DNA is TGTGCCAGCAGCTTCCACAGGACGGGGCCCTACGAGCAGTACTTC. It codes for CASSFHRTGPYEQYF.